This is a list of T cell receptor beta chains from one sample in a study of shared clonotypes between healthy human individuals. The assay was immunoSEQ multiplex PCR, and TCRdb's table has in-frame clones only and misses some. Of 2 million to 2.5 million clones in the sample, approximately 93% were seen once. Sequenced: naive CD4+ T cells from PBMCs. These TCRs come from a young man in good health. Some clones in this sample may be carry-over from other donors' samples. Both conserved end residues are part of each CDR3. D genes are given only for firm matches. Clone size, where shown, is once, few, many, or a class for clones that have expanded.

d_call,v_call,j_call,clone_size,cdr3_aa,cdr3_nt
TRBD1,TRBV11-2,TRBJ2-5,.,CASSLGTAQETQYF,TGTGCCAGCAGCCTCGGGACAGCCCAAGAGACCCAGTACTTC
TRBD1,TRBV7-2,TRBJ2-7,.,CASSLGGTGGEQYF,TGTGCCAGCAGCTTAGGGGGGACAGGTGGCGAGCAGTACTTC
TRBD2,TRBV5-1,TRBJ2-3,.,CASSLTGRAVDTQYF,TGCGCCAGCAGCTTGACCGGGAGGGCCGTGGATACGCAGTATTTT
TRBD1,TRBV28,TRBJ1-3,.,CASIDRGGGNTIYF,TGTGCCAGCATCGACAGGGGGGGAGGAAACACCATATATTTT
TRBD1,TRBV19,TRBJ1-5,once,CASKGQNNQPQHF,TGTGCCAGTAAGGGACAGAATAATCAGCCCCAGCATTTT
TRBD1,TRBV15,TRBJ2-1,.,CATSTEGTGKVGNEQFF,TGTGCCACCAGCACTGAAGGGACAGGGAAAGTGGGCAATGAGCAGTTCTTC
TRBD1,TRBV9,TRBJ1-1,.,CASSGGTGGVAFF,TGTGCCAGCAGCGGTGGGACAGGGGGGGTAGCTTTCTTT
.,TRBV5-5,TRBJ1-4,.,CASSLPFSATNEKLFF,TGTGCCAGCAGCTTACCTTTCAGTGCAACTAATGAAAAACTGTTTTTT
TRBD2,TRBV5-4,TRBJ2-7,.,CASSLVSGRGSYEQYF,TGTGCCAGCAGCTTGGTATCCGGGAGGGGCTCCTACGAGCAGTACTTC
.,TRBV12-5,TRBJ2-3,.,CASGLVPVAPDTQYF,TGTGCTAGTGGTTTGGTACCGGTAGCTCCAGATACGCAGTATTTT
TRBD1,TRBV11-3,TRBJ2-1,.,CASSPSGGLAAPYNEQFF,TGTGCCAGCAGCCCATCAGGGGGCTTAGCGGCTCCTTACAATGAGCAGTTCTTC
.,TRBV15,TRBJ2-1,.,CATSRPWDEQFF,TGTGCCACCAGCCGACCCTGGGATGAGCAGTTCTTC
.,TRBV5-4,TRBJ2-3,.,CASSWRLGGASTDTQYF,TGTGCCAGCAGCTGGAGGTTGGGCGGAGCAAGCACAGATACGCAGTATTTT
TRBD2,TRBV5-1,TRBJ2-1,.,CASSAIGREVLEQFF,TGCGCCAGCAGCGCAATAGGGCGGGAGGTACTTGAGCAGTTCTTC
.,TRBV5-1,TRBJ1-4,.,CASSLELDDEKLFF,TGCGCCAGCAGCTTGGAATTAGATGATGAAAAACTGTTTTTT
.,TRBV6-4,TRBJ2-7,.,CASSDQPTSEQYF,TGTGCCAGCAGCGACCAACCAACCTCTGAGCAGTACTTC
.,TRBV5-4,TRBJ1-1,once,CASSLVQGPGTEAFF,TGTGCCAGCAGCTTGGTTCAGGGGCCGGGGACTGAAGCTTTCTTT
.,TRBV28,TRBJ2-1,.,CASSLEGVTRYNEQFF,TGTGCCAGCAGTTTAGAGGGGGTCACGAGGTACAATGAGCAGTTCTTC
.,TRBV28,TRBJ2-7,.,CASSLDVLGGYEQYF,TGTGCCAGCAGTTTAGATGTCCTTGGGGGCTACGAGCAGTACTTC
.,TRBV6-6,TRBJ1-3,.,CASVGGYTIYF,TGTGCCAGCGTAGGAGGGTACACCATATATTTT
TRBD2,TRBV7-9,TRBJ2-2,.,CASSPKGLAGGSNTGELFF,TGTGCCAGCAGCCCTAAGGGACTAGCGGGAGGGTCGAACACCGGGGAGCTGTTTTTT
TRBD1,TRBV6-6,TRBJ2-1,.,CASSYLGQVRYNEQFF,TGTGCCAGCAGTTACCTCGGACAGGTGCGATACAATGAGCAGTTCTTC
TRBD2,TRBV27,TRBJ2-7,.,CASSLFPGLAGYTDEQYF,TGTGCCAGCAGTTTATTCCCCGGCCTAGCGGGATACACGGACGAGCAGTACTTC
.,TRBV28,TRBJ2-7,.,CASSLDLNAGAHEQYF,TGTGCCAGCAGTTTAGACCTAAATGCGGGGGCTCACGAGCAGTACTTC
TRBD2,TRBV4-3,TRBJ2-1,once,CASSQSGTSGHNEQFF,TGCGCCAGCAGCCAGTCCGGGACTAGCGGACACAATGAGCAGTTCTTC
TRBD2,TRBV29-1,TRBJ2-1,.,CSVVGGGDNEQFF,TGCAGCGTTGTGGGGGGAGGGGACAATGAGCAGTTCTTC
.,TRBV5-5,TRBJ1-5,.,CASSLDRGNQPQHF,TGTGCCAGCAGCTTGGACCGGGGCAATCAGCCCCAGCATTTT
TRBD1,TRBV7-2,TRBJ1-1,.,CASSLGDRGVEAFF,TGTGCCAGCAGCTTAGGGGACAGGGGGGTTGAAGCTTTCTTT
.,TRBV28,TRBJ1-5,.,CASSLLGYGRSQHF,TGTGCCAGCAGTTTATTGGGGTACGGACGGTCCCAGCATTTT
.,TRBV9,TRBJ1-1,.,CASNLLTTEGTEAFF,TGTGCCAGCAACTTATTAACAACGGAGGGCACTGAAGCTTTCTTT
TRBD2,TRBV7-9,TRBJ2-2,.,CASSVLAGVTGELFF,TGTGCCAGCAGCGTTCTAGCGGGAGTCACCGGGGAGCTGTTTTTT
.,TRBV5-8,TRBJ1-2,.,CASSRRGVDSYGYTF,TGTGCCAGCAGCAGACGGGGCGTGGATTCCTATGGCTACACCTTC
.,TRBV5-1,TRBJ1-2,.,CASTPLDSGRVFVTF,TGCGCCAGCACCCCCCTGGACAGCGGGAGGGTTTTCGTCACCTTC
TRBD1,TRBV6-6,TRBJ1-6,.,CASSSTGVNSPLHF,TGTGCCAGCAGCTCGACAGGGGTTAATTCACCCCTCCACTTT
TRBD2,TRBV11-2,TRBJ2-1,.,CASSFPGLERSEQFF,TGTGCCAGCAGCTTCCCGGGACTAGAGAGGTCTGAGCAGTTCTTC
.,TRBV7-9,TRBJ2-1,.,CASSSPGASSYNEQFF,TGTGCCAGCAGCTCACCCGGGGCGAGCTCCTACAATGAGCAGTTCTTC
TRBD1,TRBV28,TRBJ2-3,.,CASSFQGQLTDTQYF,TGTGCCAGCAGTTTTCAGGGACAGCTTACAGATACGCAGTATTTT
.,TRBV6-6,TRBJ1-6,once,CASTIRGRDSPLHF,TGTGCCAGCACCATAAGGGGACGGGATTCACCCCTCCACTTT
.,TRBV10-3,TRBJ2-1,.,CAIARGGFGYNEQFF,TGTGCCATCGCACGAGGGGGTTTTGGCTACAATGAGCAGTTCTTC
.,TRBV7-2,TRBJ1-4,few,CASSPPYEEKLFF,TGTGCCAGCAGCCCACCGTACGAGGAAAAACTGTTTTTT
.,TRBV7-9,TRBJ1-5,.,CASSLIDQPQHF,TGTGCCAGCAGCTTAATTGATCAGCCCCAGCATTTT
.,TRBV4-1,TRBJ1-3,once,CASSQEGAQPGNTIYF,TGCGCCAGCAGCCAAGAGGGGGCTCAGCCTGGAAACACCATATATTTT
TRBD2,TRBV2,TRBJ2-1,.,CASSEGRTSGNEQFF,TGTGCCAGCAGTGAAGGCCGGACTAGCGGGAATGAGCAGTTCTTC
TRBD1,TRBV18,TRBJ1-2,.,CASSRTMGGQGGPNYGYTF,TGTGCCAGCTCACGGACGATGGGCGGACAGGGGGGACCCAACTATGGCTACACCTTC
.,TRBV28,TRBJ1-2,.,CASSFPDRPNYGYTF,TGTGCCAGCAGTTTTCCCGACAGACCCAACTATGGCTACACCTTC
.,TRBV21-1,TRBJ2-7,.,CASLLAGGPNEQYF,TGTGCCAGCCTCTTAGCGGGAGGGCCAAACGAGCAGTACTTC
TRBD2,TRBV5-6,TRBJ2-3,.,CASSLYVGGIMDTQYF,TGTGCCAGCAGCTTGTATGTGGGAGGGATTATGGATACGCAGTATTTT
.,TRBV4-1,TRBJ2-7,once,CASSQGIPTSSEEQYF,TGCGCCAGCAGCCAAGGCATCCCCACCTCCTCGGAAGAGCAGTACTTC
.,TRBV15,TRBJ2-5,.,CATSRDETQYF,TGTGCCACCAGCAGAGATGAGACCCAGTACTTC
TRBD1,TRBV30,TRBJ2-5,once,CAWSPSAGTGGTQYF,TGTGCCTGGAGTCCATCTGCCGGGACAGGCGGGACCCAGTACTTC
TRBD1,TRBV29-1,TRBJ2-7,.,CSASPGTGAYEQYF,TGCAGCGCATCCCCCGGGACAGGGGCCTACGAGCAGTACTTC
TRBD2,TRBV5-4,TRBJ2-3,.,CASSPRTSGSTDTQYF,TGTGCCAGCAGCCCAAGGACTAGCGGAAGCACAGATACGCAGTATTTT